Given below is one TCR beta chain in context. Its antigen remains unknown. Researchers prepared the TRB cDNA libraries using 5' RACE with UMI labels. TCRdb reprocessed the 5' RACE reads, keeping one entry per CDR3 protein, no DNA. The repertoire table contains 120,000 or so distinct CDR3 sequences. This sample is drawn from a study of CXCR3-negative and CXCR3-positive naive CD8 T cells. Whole-study results and caveats: Naive CXCR3-negative cells resembled naive CXCR3-positive cells in TRBV-TRBJ usage; memory cells differed. Much lower diversity was found in memory CD8+ cells, while both naive subsets had comparably high diversity. TRB CDR3s were more hydrophobic in CXCR3-positive than in CXCR3-negative naive cells.

Using triplicate sorts, 250,000 to 350,000 cells were collected each time from every CD8+ T cell subset. Cells that were CD45RO-CCR7+CD27+CD95- constituted naive CD8+ T cells. The receptor was derived from a human donor in good health. Some clones in this sample may be carry-over from other donors' samples. The sequenced sample consisted of naive CXCR3+ CD8+ T cells from blood. The subset denotes: CD45RO-CCR7+CD27+CD95- naive CD8+ T cells expressing CXCR3 (TNR3+).

CDR3 protein: CASSYIPGANTEAFF. The chain joins TRBV6-6 to TRBJ1-1; TCRdb reports TRBD1, a call that lacks DNA to check it against. Germline V lookup: CDR1 MNHNY, CDR2 SVGAGI (reference sequence). The CDR3 contains 15 residues.